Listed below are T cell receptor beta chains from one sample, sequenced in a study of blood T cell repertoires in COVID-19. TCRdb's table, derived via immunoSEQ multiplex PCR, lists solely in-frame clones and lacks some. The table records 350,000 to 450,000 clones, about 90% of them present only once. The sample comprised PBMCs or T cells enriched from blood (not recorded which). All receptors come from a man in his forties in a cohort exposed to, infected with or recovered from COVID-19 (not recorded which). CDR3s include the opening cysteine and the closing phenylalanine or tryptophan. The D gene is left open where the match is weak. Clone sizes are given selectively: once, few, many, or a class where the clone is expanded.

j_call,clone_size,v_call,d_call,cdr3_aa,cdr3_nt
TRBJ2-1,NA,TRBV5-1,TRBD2,CASSITSGTYNEQFF,TGCGCCAGCAGCATAACTAGCGGGACATACAATGAGCAGTTCTTC
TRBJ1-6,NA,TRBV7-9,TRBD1,CASSLQGANSPLHF,TGTGCCAGCAGCTTACAGGGGGCTAATTCACCCCTCCACTTT
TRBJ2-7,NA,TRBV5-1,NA,CASSLVQNYEQYF,TGCGCCAGCAGCTTGGTCCAGAACTACGAGCAGTACTTC
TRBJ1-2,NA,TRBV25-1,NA,CASSEEGPYGYTF,TGTGCCAGCAGTGAAGAGGGCCCTTATGGCTACACCTTC
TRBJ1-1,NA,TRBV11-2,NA,CASSLMTDGAFF,TGTGCCAGCAGCTTAATGACAGATGGGGCTTTCTTT
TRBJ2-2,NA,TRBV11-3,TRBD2,CASSTGRAGTGELFF,TGTGCCAGCAGCACCGGGAGGGCGGGCACCGGGGAGCTGTTTTTT
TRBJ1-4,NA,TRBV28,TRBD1,CASRTGMQEKLFF,TGTGCCAGCAGGACAGGGATGCAAGAAAAACTGTTTTTT
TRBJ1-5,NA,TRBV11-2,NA,CASSGTDGDDQPQHF,TGTGCCAGCAGCGGAACGGACGGGGATGATCAGCCCCAGCATTTT
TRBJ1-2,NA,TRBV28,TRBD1,CASRPTGAYYGYTF,TGTGCCAGCAGACCGACAGGGGCCTACTATGGCTACACCTTC
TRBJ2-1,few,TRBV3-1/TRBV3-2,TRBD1,CASSQGQGEQFF,TGTGCCAGCAGCCAAGGACAGGGGGAGCAGTTCTTC
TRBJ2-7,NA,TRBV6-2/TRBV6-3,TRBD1,CASSYGDRVEQYF,TGTGCCAGCAGTTACGGGGACAGGGTCGAGCAGTACTTC
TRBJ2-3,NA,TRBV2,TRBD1,CASSTGGAGTDTQYF,TGTGCCAGCAGTACAGGGGGCGCGGGCACAGATACGCAGTATTTT
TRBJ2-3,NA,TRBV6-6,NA,CASSHNSVTQYF,TGTGCCAGCAGCCATAACTCGGTTACGCAGTATTTT
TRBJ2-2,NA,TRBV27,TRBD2,CASRLAVNTGELFF,TGTGCCAGCAGACTAGCGGTGAACACCGGGGAGCTGTTTTTT
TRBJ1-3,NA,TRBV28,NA,CASTLSGVNTIYF,TGTGCCAGCACCCTTTCCGGAGTAAACACCATATATTTT
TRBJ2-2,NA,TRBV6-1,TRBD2,CASSDSSGRGNAGELFF,TGTGCCAGCAGTGATAGTAGCGGGAGGGGGAATGCCGGGGAGCTGTTTTTT
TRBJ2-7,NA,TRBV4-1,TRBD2,CASSQAGTSGYEQYF,TGCGCCAGCAGCCAAGCCGGGACTAGCGGCTACGAGCAGTACTTC
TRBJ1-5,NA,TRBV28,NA,CASSFGGSNQPQHF,TGTGCCAGCAGTTTCGGGGGTAGCAATCAGCCCCAGCATTTT
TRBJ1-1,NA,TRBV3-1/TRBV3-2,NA,CASSPRTATEAFF,TGTGCCAGCAGCCCACGGACAGCTACTGAAGCTTTCTTT
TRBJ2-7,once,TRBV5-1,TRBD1,CASSSGTGYEQYF,TGCGCCAGCAGCTCCGGGACAGGTTATGAGCAGTACTTC
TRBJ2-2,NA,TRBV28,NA,CASSLTPGATNTGELFF,TGTGCCAGCAGTTTGACTCCTGGGGCCACGAACACCGGGGAGCTGTTTTTT
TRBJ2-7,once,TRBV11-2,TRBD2,CASSSTSGPSYEQYF,TGTGCCAGCAGCTCCACTAGCGGACCCTCCTACGAGCAGTACTTC
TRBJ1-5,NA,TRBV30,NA,CAWSTGRLSNQPQHF,TGTGCCTGGAGCACCGGGAGATTAAGCAATCAGCCCCAGCATTTT
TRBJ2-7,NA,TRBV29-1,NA,CSVGQGGARNEQYF,TGCAGCGTTGGTCAAGGAGGGGCCCGGAACGAGCAGTACTTC
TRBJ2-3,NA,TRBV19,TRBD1,CASSTSGTGNTDTQYF,TGTGCCAGTAGTACCTCCGGGACAGGTAATACAGATACGCAGTATTTT
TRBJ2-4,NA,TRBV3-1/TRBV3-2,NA,CASSPGNIQYF,TGTGCCAGCAGCCCGGGAAACATTCAGTACTTC
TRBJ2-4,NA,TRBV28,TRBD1,CASSNRGMAKNIQYF,TGTGCCAGCAGTAACAGGGGGATGGCTAAAAACATTCAGTACTTC
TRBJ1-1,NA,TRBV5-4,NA,CASSLPGLNTEAFF,TGTGCCAGCAGCTTGCCAGGGCTGAACACTGAAGCTTTCTTT
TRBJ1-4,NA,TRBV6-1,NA,CASSERWGGNEKLFF,TGTGCCAGCAGTGAACGCTGGGGAGGTAATGAAAAACTGTTTTTT
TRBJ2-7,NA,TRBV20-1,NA,CSAAKSYEQYF,TGCAGTGCTGCTAAATCCTACGAGCAGTACTTC
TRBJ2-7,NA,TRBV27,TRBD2,CASSSLAGVNYEQYF,TGTGCCAGCAGTTCGCTAGCGGGAGTGAACTACGAGCAGTACTTC
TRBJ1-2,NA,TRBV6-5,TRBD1,CASRLRQGNGYTF,TGTGCCAGCAGACTGAGACAGGGTAATGGCTACACCTTC
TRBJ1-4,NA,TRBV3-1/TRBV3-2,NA,CASSQKWETTNEKLFF,TGTGCCAGCAGCCAAAAATGGGAGACAACTAATGAAAAACTGTTTTTT
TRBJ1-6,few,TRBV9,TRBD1,CASSPRDRGQSPLHF,TGTGCCAGCAGCCCCCGGGACAGGGGGCAATCACCCCTCCACTTT
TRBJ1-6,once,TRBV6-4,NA,CASSEQGTGSPLHF,TGTGCCAGCAGTGAGCAGGGTACCGGATCACCCCTCCACTTT
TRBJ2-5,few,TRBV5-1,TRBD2,CASSLGTSGSSETQYF,TGCGCCAGCAGCCTCGGGACTAGCGGGAGCAGTGAGACCCAGTACTTC
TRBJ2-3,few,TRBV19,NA,CASRVESTDTQYF,TGTGCCAGTAGGGTTGAGAGCACAGATACGCAGTATTTT